Sequencing of this T cell receptor beta chain was carried out in a study of blood T cell repertoires in COVID-19. Germline-derived CDR1 and CDR2 are MNHEY and SMNVEV (reference sequence). Between the trimmed V and J ends, which lost 4 bases and 3 bases, there was a span of 15 bases. The CDR3 extends over 16 amino acids. Assay: immunoSEQ multiplex PCR; the TCRdb copy retains only in-frame clones and omits some. The table shows 270,000 or so clones, with 90% occurring only once. The receptor comes from a woman aged 55-70 years with COVID-19, enrolled during active disease. J is TRBJ1-4 and V is TRBV27, with D unclear. Specimen: peripheral blood. In nucleotides, the CDR3 is TGTGCCAGCAGTTCACGTCCTCGGGGTTCTAATGAAAAACTGTTTTTT. Translated, it gives CASSSRPRGSNEKLFF. The complete variable domain, with remaining parts taken from reference TRBV27 and TRBJ1-4, reads EAQVTQNPRYLITVTGKKLTVTCSQNMNHEYMSWYRQDPGLGLRQIYYSMNVEVTDKGDVPEGYKVSRKEKRNFPLILESPSPNQTSLYFCASSSRPRGSNEKLFFGSGTQLSVL.